This is a list of T cell receptor beta chains from one sample in a study of blood T cell repertoires in COVID-19. The method was immunoSEQ multiplex PCR; TCRdb's version includes in-frame clones alone and lacks a portion of them. The repertoire consists of 250,000 to 350,000 clones, with around nine tenths occurring once and the leading ten covering about 6.1%. The sample taken for sequencing was PBMCs or T cells enriched from blood (not recorded which). The receptors come from a woman aged 40 to 50 who had recovered from COVID-19. CDR3s include the opening cysteine and the closing phenylalanine or tryptophan. The D gene is left open where the match is weak. Clone size is stated in some rows and not others, as once, few, many or a class when expanded.

D | size | J | V | DNA | CDR3
. | few | TRBJ2-3 | TRBV24-1 | TGTGCCACCAGTGCCGCGGAACGCACAGATACGCAGTATTTT | CATSAAERTDTQYF
. | . | TRBJ1-2 | TRBV19 | TGTGCCAGTAGTAGCAGGGGCCGGATCTATGGCTACACCTTC | CASSSRGRIYGYTF
. | . | TRBJ2-1 | TRBV7-8 | TGTGCCAGCAGCTTATCGGGGGTGGATGAGCAGTTCTTC | CASSLSGVDEQFF
. | . | TRBJ1-1 | TRBV30 | TGTGCCTGGGCTATAGGTGGCTCGGGAACTGAAGCTTTCTTT | CAWAIGGSGTEAFF
TRBD1 | . | TRBJ2-5 | TRBV28 | TGTGCCAGCAGCGGTCGGGACAGGGGAGGGGAGACCCAGTACTTC | CASSGRDRGGETQYF
. | . | TRBJ2-7 | TRBV21-1 | TGTGCCAGCAGCAATATTTGCGGCGGTAAGCTTGAGTACTTC | CASSNICGGKLEYF
. | . | TRBJ1-3 | TRBV5-4 | TGTGCCAGCAGCTTTTTCGGGGTCTCTGGAAACACCATATATTTT | CASSFFGVSGNTIYF
TRBD2 | . | TRBJ2-2 | TRBV5-1 | TGCGCCAGCAGCTTGATAACTAGCGGTAACACCGGGGAGCTGTTTTTT | CASSLITSGNTGELFF
. | . | TRBJ1-1 | TRBV14 | TGTGCCAGCAGCCAGAGAGCCACTGAAGCTTTCTTT | CASSQRATEAFF
TRBD1 | few | TRBJ1-1 | TRBV10-1 | TGCGCCAGCAGTGAGAGACAGGGGGAATGGAACACTGAAGCTTTCTTT | CASSERQGEWNTEAFF
TRBD1 | . | TRBJ1-1 | TRBV7-9 | TGTGCCAGCAGCGAACGGACAGGGGTGACATCTGAAGCTTTCTTT | CASSERTGVTSEAFF
. | . | TRBJ2-7 | TRBV28 | TGTGCCAGCAGTTTAAACACCGACTACGAGCAGTACTTC | CASSLNTDYEQYF
TRBD2 | few | TRBJ2-5 | TRBV7-9 | TGTGCCAGCAGCGTCGGGACTAGCGTACAAGAGACCCAGTACTTC | CASSVGTSVQETQYF
TRBD1 | . | TRBJ1-1 | TRBV9 | TGTGCCAGCAGCGTAGGGGACAGGGGAGTGAACACTGAAGCTTTCTTT | CASSVGDRGVNTEAFF
. | . | TRBJ1-4 | TRBV28 | TGTGCCAGCAGGAGCGCGGGGGGGACTAATGAAAAACTGTTTTTT | CASRSAGGTNEKLFF
TRBD1 | . | TRBJ2-2 | TRBV27 | TGTGCCAGCAGTTCCACCGGGACAGGGTCGACAGGGGAGCTGTTTTTT | CASSSTGTGSTGELFF
. | . | TRBJ1-1 | TRBV5-4 | TGTGCCTGGGGTAGGGGGTACACTGAAGCTTTCTTT | CAWGRGYTEAFF
. | . | TRBJ2-7 | TRBV20-1 | TGCAGTGCTAGTTCCAGGCTCGACGAGCAGTACTTC | CSASSRLDEQYF
. | . | TRBJ1-2 | TRBV6-6 | TGTGCCAGCAGTCCCCACCCGGACTATGGCTACACCTTC | CASSPHPDYGYTF
TRBD1 | few | TRBJ2-1 | TRBV5-4 | TGTGCCAGCAGGCTCCGGGACAGGGTTAATGAGCAGTTCTTC | CASRLRDRVNEQFF
TRBD2 | once | TRBJ2-7 | TRBV5-4 | TGTGCCAGCAGCTACCACCCAAAGCGGGAGCCGACCTACGAGCAGTACTTC | CASSYHPKREPTYEQYF
. | . | TRBJ2-5 | TRBV7-9 | TGTGCCAGCAGCTTCGGGATTAGCGTCCACCAAGAGACCCAGTACTTC | CASSFGISVHQETQYF
. | . | TRBJ1-3 | TRBV7-2 | TGTGCCAGCAGCTTATCGTACAGTCTTGACTCTGGAAACACCATATATTTT | CASSLSYSLDSGNTIYF
TRBD1 | . | TRBJ2-5 | TRBV18 | TGTGCCAGCACCACAGGGGACGGGACCCAGTACTTC | CASTTGDGTQYF
TRBD2 | . | TRBJ2-1 | TRBV7-9 | TGTGCCAGCAGCTTAACCGCAGGACTAGCGGGAGATTCGTTGTTCTTC | CASSLTAGLAGDSLFF
. | once | TRBJ1-1 | TRBV19 | TGTGCCAGTACCAGCGGGCCGGTGAACACTGAAGCTTTCTTT | CASTSGPVNTEAFF
. | . | TRBJ1-1 | TRBV6-4 | TGTGCCAGCAGGAAGCAGGGGATGAACACTGAAGCTTTCTTT | CASRKQGMNTEAFF
. | . | TRBJ1-2 | TRBV5-1 | TGCGCCAGCAGCTCCGGCGGGGAGTTGGAATATGGCTACACCTTC | CASSSGGELEYGYTF
TRBD2 | . | TRBJ2-5 | TRBV19 | TGTGCCAGTAGTATTCGACTAGCGGCCCAAGAGACCCAGTACTTC | CASSIRLAAQETQYF
TRBD2 | . | TRBJ2-7 | TRBV19 | TGTGCCAGTAGTTATAGGAGACTAGCGGAAACCTACGAGCAGTACTTC | CASSYRRLAETYEQYF
TRBD2 | . | TRBJ2-5 | TRBV19 | TGTGCCACCCAGGGTGGGGCTAGCGGAGAAGAGACCCAGTACTTC | CATQGGASGEETQYF
TRBD2 | . | TRBJ2-2 | TRBV18 | TGTGCCAGCTCACCACCTAGCGGGAGTGGTACCGGGGAGCTGTTTTTT | CASSPPSGSGTGELFF
. | . | TRBJ1-2 | TRBV7-8 | TGTGCCAGCAGCTTGGTAAGACAGGCGGACTCTGGCTACACCTTC | CASSLVRQADSGYTF
. | . | TRBJ2-2 | TRBV21-1 | TGTGCCAGCAGCATCGGTGACCGGGTTTTTGGGGAGCTGTTTTTT | CASSIGDRVFGELFF
. | . | TRBJ1-3 | TRBV21-1 | TGTGCCAGCAGACCTAATGGCGGCTCTGGAAACACCATATATTTT | CASRPNGGSGNTIYF
. | . | TRBJ1-4 | TRBV28 | TGTGCCATCACGGGTGCAACTAATGAAAAACTGTTTTTT | CAITGATNEKLFF
. | . | TRBJ1-5 | TRBV28 | TGTGCCAGCAGTGACCAGGGGAGGGAGCCCCAGCATTTT | CASSDQGREPQHF
. | few | TRBJ1-4 | TRBV5-8 | TGTGCCAGCAGCTCCGGACATCTGGGTGAAAAACTGTTTTTT | CASSSGHLGEKLFF
TRBD2 | . | TRBJ2-6 | TRBV30 | TGTGCCTGGACGGGGGGGATCGGGGCCAACGTCCTGACTTTC | CAWTGGIGANVLTF
. | . | TRBJ1-4 | TRBV6-5 | TGTGCCGCATCACCGGGACACCAGCGTGAAAAACTGTTTTTT | CAASPGHQREKLFF
. | . | TRBJ1-2 | TRBV7-8 | TGTGCCAGCAGCTTAGCGCTCGGAGACAGGAGGTCTTATGGCTACACCTTC | CASSLALGDRRSYGYTF
. | . | TRBJ1-1 | TRBV18 | TGTGCCAGCTCACCACCAGGACACATCACGAACACTGAAGCTTTCTTT | CASSPPGHITNTEAFF
. | . | TRBJ2-2 | TRBV11-2 | TGTGCCAGCAGCTTTCGACTAGGAGCAGACGGGGAGCTGTTTTTT | CASSFRLGADGELFF
. | once | TRBJ2-3 | TRBV4-3 | TGCGCCAGCGGTAGGGGGGATACGCAGTATTTT | CASGRGDTQYF
. | . | TRBJ1-3 | TRBV2 | TGTGCCAGCAGGTACTCTGGAAACACCATATATTTT | CASRYSGNTIYF
TRBD2 | . | TRBJ2-5 | TRBV6-2/TRBV6-3 | TGTGCCAGCAGTGGGGCGACTAGCGGGAAAGAGACCCAGTACTTC | CASSGATSGKETQYF
TRBD1 | . | TRBJ1-2 | TRBV2 | TGTGCCAGCAGCAAGAGTTCAGGGGGCGGGTATGGCTACACCTTC | CASSKSSGGGYGYTF
. | . | TRBJ2-7 | TRBV6-5 | TGTGCCAGCAGCAAAAGACAGGAACTGGACTACGAGCAGTACTTC | CASSKRQELDYEQYF
. | . | TRBJ1-1 | TRBV11-1 | TGTGCCAGCAGCTTAGTTAGGGAGACTGAAGCTTTCTTT | CASSLVRETEAFF
TRBD1 | few | TRBJ2-7 | TRBV18 | TGTGCCAGCTCACCCGGGACAGGGCCATACGAGCAGTACTTC | CASSPGTGPYEQYF
TRBD2 | few | TRBJ2-7 | TRBV9 | TGTGCCAGCAGCCCTGGGTCACAGCGGGGATACGAGCAGTACTTC | CASSPGSQRGYEQYF
TRBD2 | . | TRBJ2-7 | TRBV28 | TGTGCCAGCAGTTTAGCGGGAGGCCCCTACGAGCAGTACTTC | CASSLAGGPYEQYF
TRBD1 | . | TRBJ1-2 | TRBV12-3/TRBV12-4 | TGTGCCAGCAGTCCGGACAGGGATCGTGGCTACACCTTC | CASSPDRDRGYTF
. | . | TRBJ2-3 | TRBV12-5 | TGTGCTAGTGGCTATAGCGGTACTAGCACAGATACGCAGTATTTT | CASGYSGTSTDTQYF
. | . | TRBJ1-3 | TRBV28 | TGTGCCAGCAGTTCCTCTTCTGGAAACACCATATATTTT | CASSSSSGNTIYF
TRBD1 | . | TRBJ1-2 | TRBV7-2 | TGTGCCAGCAGCTTATTGAGGACAGGAGGGGGCTATGGCTACACCTTC | CASSLLRTGGGYGYTF